The 10 T cell receptor beta chains below all came from one sample that was sequenced in a study of blood T cell repertoires in COVID-19. Assay used: immunoSEQ multiplex PCR; TCRdb lists only in-frame clones, some missing. Among under 450,000 clones listed, roughly four fifths were seen once. The sequenced material came from PBMCs or T cells enriched from blood (not recorded which). These receptors came from a woman in her forties or fifties who had recovered from COVID-19.

This chain connects TRBV19 to TRBJ2-7; 7 bases agree with TRBD2. Losses at the gene ends were 5 bases for V and 3 bases for J; bases not matched to a gene: 13. Germline V lookup: CDR1 LNHDA, CDR2 SQIVND (reference sequence). The CDR3 length is 16 residues. CDR3 region: CASSPHLPTSSYEQYF. CDR3 coding DNA: TGTGCCAGTAGTCCACACCTGCCGACTAGCAGCTACGAGCAGTACTTC.

The rearrangement joins TRBV2 to TRBJ1-2; 7 bases align to TRBD1. Unmatched junction bases numbered 8, after V lost 7 bases and J lost 0 bases. The V gene's germline CDR1 is SNHLY and CDR2 FYNNEI. CDR3 size: 15 residues. CDR3 nucleotide sequence: TGTGCCAGCAAGGGGGCCCGACCTTCTAACTATGGCTACACCTTC. This sequence encodes CASKGARPSNYGYTF.

The sample holds a few counts of this clone. DNA of the CDR3: TGTGCCAGCAGCGTACATGACAGGTACAGGGTTAATGAAAAACTGTTTTTT. This encodes CASSVHDRYRVNEKLFF. The chain uses TRBV9 and TRBJ1-4; the D gene is possibly TRBD1 (6 bases). Trimming stripped 1 base from V and 4 bases from J, with 17 bases between. The CDR3 contains 17 residues. Germline loops: CDR1 SGDLS, CDR2 YYNGEE.

V usage is TRBV7-2 and J usage is TRBJ2-5; TRBD1 matches 7 bases. The CDR3 loop spans 16 amino acids. The germline CDR1 and CDR2 sequences are SGHTA and FQGNSA. J gave up 9 bases and V 5 bases, and 18 bases lay outside the gene matches. The CDR3 here is CASSARALLNRGPQYF. In DNA, the CDR3 is TGTGCCAGCAGCGCCAGGGCTCTACTAAACAGGGGTCCCCAGTACTTC.

The J gene is TRBJ1-5, the V gene TRBV15; no reliable D call. The CDR3 is 15 amino acids. V was cut by 0 bases and J by 5 bases, with 11 bases left in between. Germline V gene data show CDR1 as LNHNV and CDR2 as YYDKDF (reference sequence). This chain's CDR3 is CATSRDREGHQPQHF. The DNA of the CDR3 is TGTGCCACCAGCAGAGATAGGGAGGGCCATCAGCCCCAGCATTTT.

The rearrangement joins TRBV25-1 to TRBJ1-2; possible D gene TRBD1, 6 bases. In germline, CDR1 is MGHDK, CDR2 SYGVNS. CDR3 length equals 16 residues. The ends were cut back, 6 bases at V and 6 bases at J, with 23 bases in the middle. CDR3 region: CASRDDGRDNVDGYTF. CDR3 bases: TGTGCCAGCAGGGACGACGGACGGGACAATGTGGATGGCTACACCTTC.

This chain uses TRBV7-2 with TRBJ1-4, with D maybe TRBD1 (6 bases). Trimming left V 6 bases short and J 5 bases short, with 13 bases between. Germline V lookup: CDR1 SGHTA, CDR2 FQGNSA. The length of the CDR3 is 14 residues. The CDR3 DNA is TGTGCCAGCAGAATAGGGGGTTCCAATGAAAAACTGTTTTTT. Residues: CASRIGGSNEKLFF.

The J gene is TRBJ2-3, the V gene TRBV4-1, with 8 positions matching TRBD1. The CDR3 sequence is 16 residues long. The germline V gene has CDR1 MGHRA and CDR2 YSYEKL. V lost 2 bases and J lost 8; bases outside the gene matches: 12. The CDR3: CASSQFRDRGSGTQYF. The CDR3, as DNA: TGCGCCAGCAGCCAATTCCGAGACAGGGGTAGCGGTACGCAGTATTTT.

In the case of this clone: This sample also contains other DNA sequences that code for the same CDR3. The rearrangement joins TRBV6-5 to TRBJ1-1; tentatively, D is TRBD1 (6 bases). The CDR3 loop spans 14 amino acids. Per the germline V gene, CDR1 is MNHEY and CDR2 is SVGAGI. The CDR3 coding sequence is TGTGCGAGTAGGGGTACAGGGACGAACACTGAAGCTTTCTTT. This encodes CASRGTGTNTEAFF.

This clone was seen only a few times. The rearrangement uses TRBV11-2 and TRBJ1-5, with D unclear. Germline loops: CDR1 SGHAT, CDR2 FQNNGV. V was shortened by 3 bases and J by 0 bases, with 9 bases between the two germline ends. The CDR3 is 15 residues long. The CDR3 here is CASSLDGISNQPQHF. Here the CDR3 DNA reads TGTGCCAGCAGCTTGGACGGGATTAGCAATCAGCCCCAGCATTTT. Full variable domain (missing parts from reference TRBV11-2 and TRBJ1-5): EAGVAQSPRYKIIEKRQSVAFWCNPISGHATLYWYQQILGQGPKLLIQFQNNGVVDDSQLPKDRFSAERLKGVDSTLKIQPAKLEDSAVYLCASSLDGISNQPQHFGDGTRLSIL.